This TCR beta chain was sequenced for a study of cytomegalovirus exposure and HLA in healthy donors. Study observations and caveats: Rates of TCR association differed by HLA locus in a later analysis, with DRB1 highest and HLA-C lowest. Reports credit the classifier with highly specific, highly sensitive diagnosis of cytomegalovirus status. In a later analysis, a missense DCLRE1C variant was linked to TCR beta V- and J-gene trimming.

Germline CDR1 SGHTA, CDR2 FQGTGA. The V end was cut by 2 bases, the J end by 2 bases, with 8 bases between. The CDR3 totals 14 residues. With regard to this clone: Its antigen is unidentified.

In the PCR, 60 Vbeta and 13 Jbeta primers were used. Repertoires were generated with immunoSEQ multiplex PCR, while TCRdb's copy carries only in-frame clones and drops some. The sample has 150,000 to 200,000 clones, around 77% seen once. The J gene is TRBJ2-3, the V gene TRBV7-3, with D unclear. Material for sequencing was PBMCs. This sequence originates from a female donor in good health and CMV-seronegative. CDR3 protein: CASSLDRITDTQYF. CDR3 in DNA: TGTGCCAGCAGCTTAGATAGAATCACAGATACGCAGTATTTT.